The entry that follows covers one TCR beta chain sequence. The sample belongs to a study of shared clonotypes between healthy human individuals. The V and J ends lost 2 bases and 3 bases, in that order; junction bases with no gene match: 4. The germline gives CDR1 MGHRA, CDR2 YSYEKL. This CDR3 comprises 14 residues. Sequencing was performed with immunoSEQ multiplex PCR; in TCRdb, only in-frame clones are kept and a portion is missing. This sample has around 1.5 million clones, with 98% found just once. The receptor was derived from a man aged 25 to 45 in good health. Sequencing used naive CD4+ T cells sorted from blood. Subset defined: CD45RA+ positively selected. The chain employs TRBV4-1 and TRBJ2-7, with 7 bases that match TRBD1. In DNA, the CDR3 is TGCGCCAGCAGCCAAAGTTGGGACAGCTACGAGCAGTACTTC. Protein product: CASSQSWDSYEQYF.